Below, 21 T cell receptor beta chains from the same sample are listed, as sequenced in a study of T cell responses to AZD1222 COVID-19 vaccine. Generated by immunoSEQ multiplex PCR, the TCRdb table keeps only in-frame clones and is missing some. Of 140,000 to 150,000 clones listed, around 83% are singletons. The sample in question was peripheral blood, obtained 28 days after the second AZD1222 dose. All receptors come from an adult who received the AZD1222 COVID-19 vaccine.

The chain joins TRBV15 to TRBJ2-7; the match to TRBD2 covers 7 bases. Germline CDR1 is LNHNV and CDR2 is YYDKDF (reference sequence). This CDR3 has 14 amino acids. Trimming took 4 bases from V and 2 from J; bases not matched to a gene: 5. The CDR3 reads CATSTGGHPYEQYF. The CDR3 DNA reads TGTGCCACCAGCACGGGGGGTCACCCCTACGAGCAGTACTTC.

J is TRBJ2-7 and V is TRBV10-2; 8 bases match TRBD2. Germline V gene lookup returns CDR1 WSHSY and CDR2 SAAADI. The CDR3 consists of 15 residues. J gave up 1 base and V 7 bases, and 9 bases lay outside the gene matches. CDR3: CASTQLAGVSYEQYF. The CDR3 DNA reads TGCGCCAGCACCCAGCTAGCGGGTGTATCCTACGAGCAGTACTTC.

The chain combines TRBV20-1 with TRBJ2-3; D is undetermined. The V gene's germline CDR1 is DFQATT and CDR2 SNEGSKA (reference sequence). The CDR3 is made up of 11 amino acids. V dropped 0 bases and J dropped 8 bases, with 6 bases sitting between them. This CDR3 is CSAREMLTQYF. In DNA, the CDR3 is TGCAGTGCTAGAGAAATGCTTACGCAGTATTTT.

The chain is built from TRBV6-5 and TRBJ1-2; 7 positions agree with TRBD1. CDR1 MNHEY and CDR2 SVGAGI come from the germline V gene. The CDR3 is 13 amino acids. J lost 2 bases, V lost 5 bases, and 2 bases had no gene match. The CDR3: CASSRGQNYGYTF. CDR3 DNA sequence: TGTGCCAGCAGTAGGGGACAGAACTATGGCTACACCTTC.

V and J are TRBV5-1 and TRBJ2-7; D gene unclear. Germline CDR1 is SGHRS and CDR2 is YFSETQ. The CDR3 is 11 residues long. V lost 7 bases and J 2 bases, leaving 7 bases between the germline ends. In nucleotides, the CDR3 is TGCGCCAGCCATAACACCTACGAGCAGTACTTC. Its translation is CASHNTYEQYF.

J is TRBJ2-3 and V is TRBV3-1 (or the pseudogene TRBV3-2), with D hard to call. Trimming removed 0 bases from V and 8 bases from J, with 12 bases in between. This CDR3 comprises 14 residues. Germline V gives CDR1 LGHDT, CDR2 YNNKEL (reference sequence). CDR3 DNA sequence: TGTGCCAGCAGCCAAGACCCCTTTCTACCTACGCAGTATTTT. It codes for CASSQDPFLPTQYF.

The rearrangement joins TRBV4-1 to TRBJ2-2; 10 bases match TRBD2. This CDR3 contains 19 residues. CDR1 and CDR2 from the germline V gene are MGHRA and YSYEKL. V shed 6 bases, J shed 7 bases, and the junction held 20 bases outside the gene matches. CDR3 loop: CASRPTSGPNREGIGELFF. Here the CDR3 DNA reads TGCGCCAGCAGGCCGACTAGCGGGCCCAACCGGGAGGGGATCGGGGAGCTGTTTTTT.

The V and J genes are TRBV6-5 and TRBJ2-5; 8 nucleotides line up with TRBD1. J gave up 2 bases and V 6 bases, and 8 bases lay outside the gene matches. Looked up from germline, CDR1 is MNHEY and CDR2 is SVGAGI. CDR3 length: 15 amino acids. The CDR3 loop is CASSTPTGGQETQYF. CDR3 DNA: TGTGCCAGCAGCACACCCACAGGGGGGCAAGAGACCCAGTACTTC.

The chain has TRBV6-1 and TRBJ1-3; D uncertain. The CDR3 runs 13 residues. Trimming took 3 bases from V and 2 from J, leaving 5 bases between them. Germline V gene sequence: CDR1 MNHNS, CDR2 SASEGT. CDR3 loop: CASSEGPGNTIYF. The CDR3 DNA reads TGTGCCAGCAGTGAGGGCCCTGGAAACACCATATATTTT.

This chain connects TRBV10-2 to TRBJ2-3, with 7 bases fitting TRBD2. This CDR3 has 16 amino acids. Looked up from germline, CDR1 is WSHSY and CDR2 is SAAADI. The V segment lost 4 bases and the J segment 1 base; nucleotides outside the gene matches: 8. As DNA, the CDR3 is TGCGCCAGCAGTGTTAGCGGGTCCGTCGGCACAGATACGCAGTATTTT. Its translation is CASSVSGSVGTDTQYF.

Only one count was recorded for this clone. The gene calls are TRBV27 and TRBJ2-3; no definite D call. The CDR3 loop spans 14 amino acids. V dropped 6 bases and J dropped 4 bases, with 14 bases sitting between them. The V gene's germline CDR1 is MNHEY and CDR2 SMNVEV (reference sequence). The CDR3 loop reads CASRINPAADTQYF. CDR3 DNA: TGTGCCAGCAGAATCAATCCCGCGGCAGATACGCAGTATTTT.

J is TRBJ2-3 and V is TRBV19; no reliable D call. CDR1 is LNHDA and CDR2 is SQIVND in the germline V gene (reference sequence). The V and J ends lost 1 base and 3 bases respectively, with 11 bases between them. The CDR3 runs to 15 residues. CDR3 sequence reads: CASSIGGGYTDTQYF. DNA for the CDR3: TGTGCCAGTAGTATAGGAGGTGGCTATACAGATACGCAGTATTTT. The whole variable domain, remainder taken from reference TRBV19 and TRBJ2-3, is DGGITQSPKYLFRKEGQNVTLSCEQNLNHDAMYWYRQDPGQGLRLIYYSQIVNDFQKGDIAEGYSVSREKKESFPLTVTSAQKNPTAFYLCASSIGGGYTDTQYFGPGTRLTVL.

This chain links TRBV6-1 with TRBJ1-3; D call uncertain. The V gene lost 2 bases and the J gene lost 8 bases, with 19 bases spanning the gap. In germline, CDR1 is MNHNS, CDR2 SASEGT. This CDR3 spans 16 amino acids. The CDR3 coding sequence is TGTGCCAGCAGTGAACACGACGTTAAAACGGGATACACCATATATTTT. Amino acid sequence: CASSEHDVKTGYTIYF.

V usage is TRBV3-1 (or the pseudogene TRBV3-2) and J usage is TRBJ2-7; tentatively, D is TRBD2 (9 bases). Germline loops: CDR1 LGHDT, CDR2 YNNKEL (reference sequence). Trimming cost V 3 bases and J 2 bases, with 20 bases left between them. The CDR3 has 17 residues. The CDR3 nucleotides read TGTGCCAGCAGCCAGACAGGGGCCGGCGGGAGGGCCTACGAGCAGTACTTC. It translates to CASSQTGAGGRAYEQYF.

The rearrangement uses TRBV6-5 and TRBJ2-3, with D hard to call. V lost 6 bases to trimming and J lost 2 bases, with 9 bases between them. The CDR3 sequence is 13 residues long. The germline gives CDR1 MNHEY, CDR2 SVGAGI. CDR3 protein: CASSGPTTDTQYF. Written as DNA, the CDR3 is TGTGCCAGCAGCGGACCGACCACAGATACGCAGTATTTT.

This sequence joins TRBV29-1 and TRBJ2-7; 9 nucleotides align to TRBD1. The CDR3 has 15 amino acids. With V trimmed by 8 bases and J by 1 base, 12 bases remained unmatched. Per germline, CDR1 SQVTM and CDR2 ANQGSEA. Written as DNA, the CDR3 is TGCAGCTATTATGAACCGGGACAGGGTTCCTACGAGCAGTACTTC. This translates into CSYYEPGQGSYEQYF.

V usage is TRBV6-1 and J usage is TRBJ1-6, with D possibly matching TRBD1 (5 bases). The V and J ends lost 3 bases and 4 bases respectively, with 13 bases between them. The germline V gene has CDR1 MNHNS and CDR2 SASEGT. The CDR3 loop spans 16 amino acids. The CDR3, as DNA: TGTGCCAGCAGTGAGGCGGACACGCGGTATAATTCACCCCTCCACTTT. It is translated as CASSEADTRYNSPLHF.

V and J are TRBV5-4 and TRBJ1-2; TRBD1 matches 9 bases. V shed 5 bases, J shed 7 bases, and the junction held 15 bases outside the gene matches. The germline gives CDR1 SGHNT, CDR2 YYREEE (reference sequence). This CDR3 region has 16 residues. The CDR3: CASRVPGQGRDGGYTF. The CDR3 nucleotides are TGTGCCAGCAGGGTACCGGGACAGGGAAGAGACGGTGGCTACACCTTC.

V is TRBV18 and J is TRBJ2-3; D is uncertain. V lost 5 bases to trimming and J lost 6 bases, with 9 bases between them. CDR1 is KGHSH, CDR2 LQKENI, per germline. The CDR3 length is 12 residues. CDR3 loop: CASSESRDTQYF. CDR3 nucleotide sequence: TGTGCCAGCTCAGAGTCGCGGGATACGCAGTATTTT.

The chain joins TRBV11-2 to TRBJ2-2; TRBD2 matches 9 bases. The CDR3 runs 14 residues. Germline loops: CDR1 SGHAT, CDR2 FQNNGV. V was clipped by 5 bases and J by 4 bases; unmatched bases: 2. CDR3 nucleotides: TGTGCCAGCAGCCCTAGCGGGACCACCGGGGAGCTGTTTTTT. Its protein product is CASSPSGTTGELFF.

The chain combines TRBV7-9 with TRBJ1-2; TRBD1 aligns across 7 bases. This CDR3 spans 16 amino acids. The junction had 8 bases not matched to a gene; V was cut back by 3 bases and J by 1 base. CDR1 is SEHNR and CDR2 is FQNEAQ in the germline V gene (reference sequence). CDR3 bases: TGTGCCAGCAGCTTTTCCGGGACAGATATTAACTATGGCTACACCTTC. This translates into CASSFSGTDINYGYTF.